The text below deals with one T cell receptor (beta chain). These data belong to a study of blood T cell repertoires in COVID-19. Turning to the study itself: Both acute and convalescent COVID-19 samples were obtained from the United States, Italy and Spain. PBMCs, B-cell-depleted T cells, or T cells provided the cDNA or gDNA that made up the material.

Original analysis: Estimates of nucleated cell counts were drawn from the amplification of reference gene primers. Clones were sequenced by immunoSEQ multiplex PCR, and TCRdb holds only the in-frame ones, with some missing. V and J calls and clone size are as listed in that table; D and trimming were resolved from the DNA. The table records some 490,000 clones, approximately 83% of them present only once. Per the germline V gene, CDR1 is SGDLS and CDR2 is YYNGEE. The V end lost 3 bases, the J end lost 2 bases, and 11 bases lay between the germline ends. CDR3 length equals 15 residues. The material sequenced was peripheral blood. This clonotype was sampled from a human donor in a cohort sampled during active COVID-19. The genes are TRBV9 and TRBJ2-2; D remains unclear. CDR3 in DNA: TGTGCCAGCAGCGCCTACTTACTAAACACCGGGGAGCTGTTTTTT. It specifies CASSAYLLNTGELFF. Combining the CDR3 with reference TRBV9 and TRBJ2-2 gives the whole variable domain DSGVTQTPKHLITATGQRVTLRCSPRSGDLSVYWYQQSLDQGLQFLIQYYNGEERAKGNILERFSAQQFPDLHSELNLSSLELGDSALYFCASSAYLLNTGELFFGEGSRLTVL.